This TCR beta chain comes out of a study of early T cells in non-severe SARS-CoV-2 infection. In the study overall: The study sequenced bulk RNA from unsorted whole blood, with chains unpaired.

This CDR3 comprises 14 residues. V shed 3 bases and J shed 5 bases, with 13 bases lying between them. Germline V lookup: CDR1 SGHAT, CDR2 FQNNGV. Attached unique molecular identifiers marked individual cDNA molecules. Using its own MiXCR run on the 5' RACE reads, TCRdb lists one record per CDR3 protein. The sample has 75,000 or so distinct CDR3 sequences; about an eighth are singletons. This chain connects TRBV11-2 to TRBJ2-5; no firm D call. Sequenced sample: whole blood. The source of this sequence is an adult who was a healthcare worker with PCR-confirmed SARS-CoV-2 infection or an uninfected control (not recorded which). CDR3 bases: TGTGCCAGCAGCTTTCGACACCCCGGGGAGACCCAGTACTTC. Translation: CASSFRHPGETQYF.